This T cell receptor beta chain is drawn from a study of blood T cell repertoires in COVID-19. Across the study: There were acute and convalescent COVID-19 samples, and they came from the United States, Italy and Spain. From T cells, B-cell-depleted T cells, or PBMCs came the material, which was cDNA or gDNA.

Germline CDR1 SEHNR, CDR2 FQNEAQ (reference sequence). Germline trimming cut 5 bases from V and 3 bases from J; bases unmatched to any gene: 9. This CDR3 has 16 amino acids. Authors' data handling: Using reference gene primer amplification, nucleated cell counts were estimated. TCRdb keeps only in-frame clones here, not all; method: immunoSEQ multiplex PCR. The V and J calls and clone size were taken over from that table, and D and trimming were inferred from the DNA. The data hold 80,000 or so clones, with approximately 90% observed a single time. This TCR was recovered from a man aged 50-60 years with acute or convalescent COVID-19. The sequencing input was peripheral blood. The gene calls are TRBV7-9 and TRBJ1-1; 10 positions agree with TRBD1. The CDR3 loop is CASSPEPGQGYTEAFF. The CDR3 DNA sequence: TGTGCCAGCAGCCCGGAGCCGGGACAGGGGTACACTGAAGCTTTCTTT.